This record covers a single T cell receptor beta chain. Its target antigen remains unknown. No clone much larger than this one lies a single base away; base qualities are absent. Genomic DNA was isolated from the sorted cells so that the TCRbeta CDR3 region could be sequenced. The immunoSEQ Assay was used for sequencing of TCRbeta CDR3 regions. Held by TCRdb, this immuneACCESS table contains in-frame sequences only and omits some clones. Under half of the omission traces to an unresolved V gene where checked; the cause of the rest is unknown. Recorded for this sample are just under 65,000 clones; 84% of them occurred a single time. The ten largest clones add up to roughly 9.2% of the sample. Patients with autoimmune disease history or receiving systemic immunosuppression were excluded from the trial. Peripheral blood for TCR sequencing was collected from all dose cohorts at baseline, on cycle 4 day 1, and on cycle 7 day 1. The samples were taken from a phase I, first-in-human, multicenter, open-label dose-escalation trial of ivuxolimab. Adults with locally advanced or metastatic melanoma, renal cell, hepatocellular, or head and neck squamous cell carcinoma were enrolled in the trial. Before TCR sequencing, CD4+ T cells and CD8+ T cells from peripheral blood were sorted into separate populations.

The sample is drawn from a study of OX40 agonist ivuxolimab in advanced cancers. Notes on the research overall: Ivuxolimab, which targeted the costimulatory receptor OX40 (CD134), was an agonistic, fully human IgG2 monoclonal antibody. Of the roughly 52 dose-escalation patients, hepatocellular carcinoma was present in approximately 20, melanoma in approximately 15, renal cell carcinoma in 9 and head and neck cancer in 9. Patients were allowed to have had prior anti-PD-1, anti-PD-L1 or anti-CTLA-4 therapy, and roughly 40% of the dose-escalation patients had been treated with checkpoint inhibitors. Intravenous ivuxolimab was administered to patients every 2 weeks at six dose levels: 0.01, 0.1, 0.3, 1.5, 3 and 10 mg/kg. The purpose of peripheral TCRbeta sequencing was to test whether ivuxolimab changed TCR sequence diversity and led to clonal T-cell expansion. Partial responses occurred in three dose-escalation patients: two with cutaneous melanoma and one with hepatocellular carcinoma. The paper covers the monotherapy dose-escalation part of the phase I ivuxolimab trial, which included N of about 50 patients. A male proportion of 75% to 85% and a mean age of 60 years, ranging from about 20 to 80, were recorded for the dose-escalation cohort. Broad study findings and their caveats: In the 0.1-3.0 mg/kg groups, partial responders had among the lowest normalized peripheral clonal expansion, particularly in CD8+ T cells. At doses of 0.1 to 3.0 mg/kg, clonal expansion of both CD4+ and CD8+ T cells in blood was seen between baseline and week 6. The antigen specificity of the peripheral T cells that underwent clonal expansion was not determined. After ivuxolimab, CD8+ T cells had more expanded clones than CD4+ T cells on average. Low levels of normalized T-cell clonal expansion were also seen in some patients who did not respond.

This TCR was sampled from an adult with an advanced solid tumor such as melanoma, head and neck, liver or kidney cancer. This sample comprised CD4+ or CD8+ T cells sorted from blood, obtained in a trial of the OX40 agonist ivuxolimab.

The nucleotide sequence reads TGCGCCAGCAGCCAAGAATTAGTAGCGGGACGCTACGAGCAGTACTTC. Its protein reads: CASSQELVAGRYEQYF. The chain is encoded by TRBV4-3 joined to TRBJ2-7, with TRBD2 identical over 8 junction bases. Counted from cysteine to phenylalanine, this CDR3 has 16 amino acids. Only CDR3 DNA is held: 48 bases, read in frame from base 1. Compared with germline, V lacks 0 bases and J lacks 3 bases; bases without a gene match: 7. Per the germline V gene, LGHNA is the CDR1 and YSLEER is the CDR2.